The 19 T cell receptor beta chains presented below share a single source sample, sequenced in a study of T-cell reconstitution after alpha-beta-depleted transplantation in children. Using unique molecular identifiers, the investigators prepared the TCRbeta library. TCRdb independently ran MiXCR on the PCR reads; one entry per CDR3 protein. The sample holds hundreds of thousands of distinct CDR3 sequences, about 10% seen once. Specimen: PBMCs from the stem cell graft donor, collected from the stem cell graft. Receptors originate from a human donor who donated a stem cell graft to a child with acute myeloid leukemia.

This rearrangement joins TRBV9 to TRBJ2-1; D not resolved. The CDR3 length is 14 residues. The germline gives CDR1 SGDLS, CDR2 YYNGEE. Trimming removed 0 bases at V and 5 bases at J, with 9 bases between. The CDR3 is CASSVEGQHNEQFF. CDR3 nucleotide sequence: TGTGCCAGCAGCGTAGAGGGCCAGCACAATGAGCAGTTCTTC.

The chain is built from TRBV7-8 and TRBJ2-7, with 11 bases fitting TRBD2. The germline V gene encodes CDR1 SGHVS and CDR2 FQNEAQ. V lost 2 bases, J lost 4 bases, and 4 bases stayed unmatched. The CDR3 contains 15 residues. The CDR3 DNA is TGTGCCAGCAGCTTAACTAGCGGGAGTGTATACGAGCAGTACTTC. It codes for CASSLTSGSVYEQYF.

The V call is TRBV5-1, the J call TRBJ2-3; 8 positions agree with TRBD2. Germline V gives CDR1 SGHRS, CDR2 YFSETQ. V shed 4 bases and J 3 bases; nucleotides not matched to a gene: 7. The CDR3 runs 15 residues. CDR3 sequence: CASSPGTRGTDTQYF. The CDR3 DNA reads TGCGCCAGCAGCCCCGGGACTAGGGGGACAGATACGCAGTATTTT.

The chain carries TRBV4-3 and TRBJ2-7, with D perhaps TRBD1 (5 bases). The V gene lost 0 bases and the J gene lost 7 bases, with 10 bases spanning the gap. The CDR3 runs 13 residues. CDR1 and CDR2 from the germline V gene are LGHNA and YSLEER. The CDR3, as DNA: TGCGCCAGCAGCCAAGAAAAGGGGTGGGAGCAGTACTTC. It codes for CASSQEKGWEQYF.

The rearrangement joins TRBV20-1 to TRBJ2-7, with D tentatively TRBD1 or TRBD2 (7 bases each). The V gene's germline CDR1 is DFQATT and CDR2 SNEGSKA (reference sequence). CDR3 length equals 15 residues. V shed 0 bases and J shed 12 bases, with 24 bases lying between them. The CDR3 DNA is TGCAGTGCTAGAGACCCCCTGTCAGGGGGGGCTAGTCCGTACTTC. Amino acids: CSARDPLSGGASPYF.

This chain uses TRBV7-3 with TRBJ2-5, with TRBD1 matching 8 bases. Germline values: CDR1 SGHTA, CDR2 FQGTGA. J lost 4 bases, V lost 2 bases, and 12 bases had no gene match. This CDR3 is 17 amino acids long. The CDR3 region has the DNA TGTGCCAGCAGCTTAGGACGGGACAGGAGTTTTGGAGAGACCCAGTACTTC. Amino acids: CASSLGRDRSFGETQYF.

This clonotype was counted ten times or more. This chain links TRBV7-2 with TRBJ2-3; no definite D call. From germline, CDR1 is SGHTA and CDR2 FQGNSA. The CDR3 extends over 15 amino acids. Trimming removed 2 bases at V and 6 bases at J, with 15 bases between. The CDR3 nucleotides are TGTGCCAGCAGCTTACGCCAGTTAAGGGCGGATACGCAGTATTTT. This sequence encodes CASSLRQLRADTQYF.

This sequence joins TRBV10-3 and TRBJ2-1; the match to TRBD2 covers 9 bases. Looked up from germline, CDR1 is ENHRY and CDR2 is SYGVKD. J lost 5 bases, V lost 7 bases, and 6 bases had no gene match. The CDR3 covers 14 residues. The CDR3 nucleotides are TGTGCCATCATGGGGGCGGGAGGGCACAATGAGCAGTTCTTC. Translation: CAIMGAGGHNEQFF.

This clonotype was picked up a small number of times. This rearrangement joins TRBV7-2 to TRBJ2-4, with TRBD2 matching over 9 bases. With 5 bases clipped from V and 7 bases from J, the junction kept 9 bases outside the gene matches. This CDR3 has 15 residues. Germline V gives CDR1 SGHTA, CDR2 FQGNSA. CDR3 region: CASSPRTSAQNIQYF. CDR3 DNA: TGTGCCAGCAGCCCCCGGACTAGCGCCCAGAACATTCAGTACTTC.

V is TRBV4-3 and J is TRBJ2-7, with 10 bases lining up with TRBD2. This CDR3 has 15 residues. Germline V CDR1 and CDR2: LGHNA, YSLEER. J lost 5 bases, V lost 4 bases, and 8 bases had no gene match. The CDR3 DNA is TGCGCCAGCAGCCGGGGCAGCGGGAGGGTTGACGAGCAGTACTTC. Protein: CASSRGSGRVDEQYF.

The chain carries TRBV6-2 or TRBV6-3 and TRBJ2-3; D unclear. The CDR3 length is 12 residues. V was clipped by 6 bases and J by 7 bases, with 11 bases between them. CDR1 is MNHEY and CDR2 is SVGEGT in the germline V gene. CDR3 amino acids: CASSYDRNTQYF. For the CDR3, the DNA is TGTGCCAGCAGCTACGACCGAAATACGCAGTATTTT.

There are a few counts of this clonotype. This chain links TRBV7-2 with TRBJ2-1, with D hard to call. This CDR3 region has 10 residues. V gave up 8 bases and J gave up 7 bases, with 6 bases separating them. Germline lookup yields CDR1 SGHTA and CDR2 FQGNSA. Here the CDR3 reads CASGANEQFF. CDR3 nucleotide sequence: TGTGCCAGCGGTGCTAATGAGCAGTTCTTC. The variable domain in full, with the rest retrieved from reference TRBV7-2 and TRBJ2-1, is GAGVSQSPSNKVTEKGKDVELRCDPISGHTALYWYRQSLGQGLEFLIYFQGNSAPDKSGLPSDRFSAERTGGSVSTLTIQRTQQEDSAVYLCASGANEQFFGPGTRLTVL.

This clonotype has a count of ten or more. The genes are TRBV4-2 and TRBJ2-7, with D tentatively TRBD2 (5 bases). The CDR3 has 15 amino acids. Germline assignment: CDR1 LGHNA and CDR2 YNFKEQ. Trimming stripped 3 bases from V and 9 bases from J, with 21 bases between. This CDR3 is CASSQRGGGPAGQYF. CDR3 coding DNA: TGTGCCAGCAGCCAGCGAGGAGGCGGCCCAGCCGGGCAGTACTTC.

This clonotype appeared many times. The chain couples TRBV7-6 to TRBJ2-3; D call uncertain. This CDR3 spans 13 amino acids. Between the trimmed V and J ends, which lost 5 bases and 5 bases, there was a span of 11 bases. CDR1 is SGHVS and CDR2 is FNYEAQ in the germline V gene. In nucleotides, the CDR3 is TGTGCCAGCAGCCTCCGTAGGATAGATACGCAGTATTTT. The encoded protein is CASSLRRIDTQYF. Filled out from reference TRBV7-6 and TRBJ2-3, the complete variable domain reads GAGVSQSPRYKVTKRGQDVALRCDPISGHVSLYWYRQALGQGPEFLTYFNYEAQQDKSGLPNDRFSAERPEGSISTLTIQRTEQRDSAMYRCASSLRRIDTQYFGPGTRLTVL.

This clonotype came up a few times. J is TRBJ2-1 and V is TRBV20-1; D may be TRBD2 (5 bases). From germline, CDR1 is DFQATT and CDR2 SNEGSKA (reference sequence). The CDR3 spans 16 residues. V shed 1 base and J shed 7 bases, with 20 bases lying between them. CDR3 protein: CSARGGSRTGKNEQFF. The CDR3, as DNA: TGCAGTGCTAGAGGGGGATCAAGGACGGGGAAAAATGAGCAGTTCTTC.

This chain joins TRBV29-1 and TRBJ2-7; unclear D gene. This CDR3 is 11 amino acids long. V was shortened by 6 bases and J by 3 bases, with 9 bases between the two germline ends. Germline loops: CDR1 SQVTM, CDR2 ANQGSEA. The chain's CDR3 is CSVRENYEQYF. CDR3 nucleotide sequence: TGCAGCGTAAGGGAAAACTACGAGCAGTACTTC.

V gene TRBV12-3 or TRBV12-4 combines with J gene TRBJ2-7; TRBD2 matches at 13 bases. V shed 6 bases and J 3 bases; nucleotides not matched to a gene: 5. This CDR3 comprises 15 residues. The CDR3 DNA reads as TGTGCCAGCAGGACGACTAGCGGGAGGAGCTACGAGCAGTACTTC. Amino acid sequence: CASRTTSGRSYEQYF.

There are many counts of this clonotype. The chain links TRBV6-2 or TRBV6-3 to TRBJ2-1; possible D gene TRBD1, 6 bases. This CDR3 comprises 12 residues. Germline V gene data show CDR1 as MNHEY and CDR2 as SVGEGT. The V gene lost 6 bases and the J gene lost 6 bases, with 9 bases spanning the gap. For the CDR3, the DNA is TGTGCCAGCAGGGACAGAAGCAATGAGCAGTTCTTC. Its translation: CASRDRSNEQFF.

This clonotype was detected only a few times. In DNA, the CDR3 is TGCAGTGCTAGAGACCCCGCAGCTTTCTTT. Its translation is CSARDPAAFF. V gene TRBV20-1 combines with J gene TRBJ1-1; D ambiguous. In germline, CDR1 is DFQATT, CDR2 SNEGSKA (reference sequence). Trimming stripped 0 bases from V and 10 bases from J, with 6 bases between. The length of the CDR3 is 10 residues.